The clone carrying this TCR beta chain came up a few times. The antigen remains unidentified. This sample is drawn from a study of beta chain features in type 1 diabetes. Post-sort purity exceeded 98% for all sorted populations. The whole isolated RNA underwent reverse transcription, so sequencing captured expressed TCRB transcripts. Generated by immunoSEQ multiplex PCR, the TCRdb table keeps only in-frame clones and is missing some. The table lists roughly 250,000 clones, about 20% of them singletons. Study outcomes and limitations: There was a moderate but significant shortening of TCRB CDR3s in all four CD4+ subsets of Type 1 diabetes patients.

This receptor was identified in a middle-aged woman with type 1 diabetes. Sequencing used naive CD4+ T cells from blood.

CDR3 amino acids: CASSHPRVSGNTIYF. Here the CDR3 DNA reads TGCGCCAGCAGCCACCCCCGGGTGTCGGGAAACACCATATATTTT. The chain is built from TRBV4-1 and TRBJ1-3; D remains ambiguous. This CDR3 spans 15 amino acids. CDR1 is MGHRA, CDR2 YSYEKL, per germline. Trimming took off 3 bases at V and 4 bases at J, with 13 bases between the two ends.